This T cell receptor (beta chain) appears in the sequencing data of a study of breast tumors, draining lymph nodes, adjacent tissues. The study's findings and limits: Tumor TCR diversity was below lymph nodes but above nontumor tissue. Findings are consistent with lymph node origin and intratumoral expansion of most tumor T cells. Luminal-like breast cancer showed significantly greater tumor-nontumor repertoire similarity than basal-like breast cancer did. The lymph node origin of tumor T cells was framed as consistent with a hypothesis, not demonstrated.

Axillary draining lymph nodes of breast cancer patients supplied the node samples. In its sample, this clonotype was seen once. The antigen is unknown. Using its own MiXCR run on the multiplex PCR reads, TCRdb lists one record per CDR3 protein. The sample consists of some 100,000 distinct CDR3 sequences, approximately 21% of them appearing once. The sample comprised axillary lymph node tissue. This clonotype was sampled from a female donor with breast cancer. Some clones in this sample may be carry-over from other donors' samples.

The CDR3 DNA reads TGTGCCACCAGTGACGTGGGGGGACAAGAGACCCAGTACTTC. Its protein is CATSDVGGQETQYF. The chain is built from TRBV24-1 and TRBJ2-5, with D possibly matching TRBD2 (6 bases). With 4 bases removed from V and 2 bases from J, the gap between germline ends came to 10 bases. From germline, CDR1 is KGHDR and CDR2 SFDVKD. The CDR3 sequence is 14 residues long.